This T cell receptor (beta chain) was observed in a study of shared clonotypes between healthy human individuals. Study outcomes and limitations: Clonotypes shared by all four sorted-subset donors had higher generation probabilities than non-shared clonotypes.

As for this clone: Its matching antigen is unknown.

CD4+ cells were split into CD45RA+ naive and CD45RA-negative memory subsets. Trimming removed 8 bases from V and 6 bases from J; junction bases left unmatched: 10. The germline gives CDR1 SNHLY, CDR2 FYNNEI. The CDR3 has 13 amino acids. Genomic DNA per cell subset filled all wells of several immunoSEQ plates. Replicate sorted-subset PCRs were loaded with about 0.2 ug DNA, roughly 33,000 T cell genomes. Sequencing used immunoSEQ multiplex PCR; TCRdb keeps in-frame clones, though not all of them. The sample shows fewer than 3 million clones, 92% of them seen only once. The chain combines TRBV2 with TRBJ2-7, with 7 nucleotides matching TRBD2. Sequences were obtained from naive CD4+ T cells from PBMCs. As to subset: CD45RA+ positively selected. This receptor was taken from a man aged 18 to 29 in good health. Some clones in this sample may be carry-over from other donors' samples. CDR3 region: CASSGRESGEQYF. The CDR3 DNA sequence: TGTGCCAGCTCCGGGCGGGAGTCGGGCGAGCAGTACTTC.